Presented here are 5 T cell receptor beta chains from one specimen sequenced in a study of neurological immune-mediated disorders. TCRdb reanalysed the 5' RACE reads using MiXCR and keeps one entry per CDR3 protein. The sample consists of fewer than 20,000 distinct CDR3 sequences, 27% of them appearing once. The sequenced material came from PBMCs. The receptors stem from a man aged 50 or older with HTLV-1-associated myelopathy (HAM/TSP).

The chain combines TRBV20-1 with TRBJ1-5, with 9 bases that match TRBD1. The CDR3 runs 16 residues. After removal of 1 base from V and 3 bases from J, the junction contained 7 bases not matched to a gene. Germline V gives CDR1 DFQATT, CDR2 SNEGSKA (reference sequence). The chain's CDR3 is CSARADRDRDNQPQHF. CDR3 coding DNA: TGCAGTGCTAGAGCCGACCGGGACAGGGACAATCAGCCCCAGCATTTT.

Written as DNA, the CDR3 is TGCAGTGCCGACAGGGCGATAGGGGCTGGAAACACCATATATTTT. Translated, it gives CSADRAIGAGNTIYF. The chain has TRBV20-1 and TRBJ1-3; 7 bases map to TRBD1. Germline CDR1 is DFQATT and CDR2 is SNEGSKA (reference sequence). The CDR3 consists of 15 residues. Trimming removed 6 bases from V and 2 bases from J; junction bases left unmatched: 10.

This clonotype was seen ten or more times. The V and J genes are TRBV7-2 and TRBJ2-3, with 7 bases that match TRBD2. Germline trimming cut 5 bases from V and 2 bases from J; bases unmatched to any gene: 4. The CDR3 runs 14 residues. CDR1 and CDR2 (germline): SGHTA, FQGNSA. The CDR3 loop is CASSLRGVTDTQYF. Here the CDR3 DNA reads TGTGCCAGCAGCCTCCGGGGGGTCACAGATACGCAGTATTTT.

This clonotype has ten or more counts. Written as DNA, the CDR3 is TGTGCCAGCAGCTTAGCAAGGGGGCGCGCCTATGGCTACACCTTC. It specifies CASSLARGRAYGYTF. The V and J genes are TRBV7-2 and TRBJ1-2, with 7 positions matching TRBD1. Looked up from germline, CDR1 is SGHTA and CDR2 is FQGNSA. The junction had 5 bases not matched to a gene; V was cut back by 0 bases and J by 4 bases. There are 15 residues in the CDR3.

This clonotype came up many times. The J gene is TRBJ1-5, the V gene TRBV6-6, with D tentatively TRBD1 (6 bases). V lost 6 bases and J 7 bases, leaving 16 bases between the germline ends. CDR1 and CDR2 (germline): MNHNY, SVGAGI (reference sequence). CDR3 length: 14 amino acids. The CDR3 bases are TGTGCCAGCAGGGGTACAGGGCCTAACCAGCCCCAGCATTTT. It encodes CASRGTGPNQPQHF.